This T cell receptor beta chain was recovered during a study of graft-versus-host responses after intestinal transplantation. CDR3 length: 13 residues. Trimming cost V 3 bases and J 2 bases, with 7 bases left between them. Germline CDR1 MDHEN, CDR2 SYDVKM. Method: immunoSEQ multiplex PCR; TCRdb's copy keeps in-frame clones and lacks some. The sample lists about 25,000 clones; roughly 94% were seen once. This chain joins TRBV28 and TRBJ2-5, with D possibly matching TRBD1 (6 bases). The input for sequencing was PBMCs, taken 156 days after intestinal transplant. The clonotype originates from a human patient who received an intestinal transplant, so some T cells may come from the graft donor. CDR3: CASSFDRQETQYF. In DNA, the CDR3 is TGTGCCAGCAGTTTCGACAGGCAAGAGACCCAGTACTTC.